This TCR beta chain was profiled in a study of blood T cell repertoires in COVID-19. The overall study: COVID-19 samples, acute and convalescent, were from the United States, Italy and Spain.

Per germline, CDR1 SGHNT and CDR2 YYREEE (reference sequence). Trimming left V 1 base short and J 3 bases short, with 11 bases between. The CDR3 runs to 14 residues. Original handling: Nucleated cell number was recorded as an estimate derived from reference gene primer amplification. TCRdb's table, derived via immunoSEQ multiplex PCR, lists solely in-frame clones and lacks some. Clone size and the V and J calls come from that table; the DNA yielded D and trimming. Among fewer than 300,000 clones, around 89% were seen once, and the ten largest hold roughly 5.9%. V is TRBV5-4 and J is TRBJ2-7, with TRBD2 as a possible D gene (5 bases). This clonotype was sampled from a woman in her forties or fifties with COVID-19, enrolled during active disease. Sequences were obtained from peripheral blood. CDR3: CASSLPGNIYEQYF. CDR3 sequence (DNA): TGTGCCAGCAGCTTGCCCGGGAATATCTACGAGCAGTACTTC.